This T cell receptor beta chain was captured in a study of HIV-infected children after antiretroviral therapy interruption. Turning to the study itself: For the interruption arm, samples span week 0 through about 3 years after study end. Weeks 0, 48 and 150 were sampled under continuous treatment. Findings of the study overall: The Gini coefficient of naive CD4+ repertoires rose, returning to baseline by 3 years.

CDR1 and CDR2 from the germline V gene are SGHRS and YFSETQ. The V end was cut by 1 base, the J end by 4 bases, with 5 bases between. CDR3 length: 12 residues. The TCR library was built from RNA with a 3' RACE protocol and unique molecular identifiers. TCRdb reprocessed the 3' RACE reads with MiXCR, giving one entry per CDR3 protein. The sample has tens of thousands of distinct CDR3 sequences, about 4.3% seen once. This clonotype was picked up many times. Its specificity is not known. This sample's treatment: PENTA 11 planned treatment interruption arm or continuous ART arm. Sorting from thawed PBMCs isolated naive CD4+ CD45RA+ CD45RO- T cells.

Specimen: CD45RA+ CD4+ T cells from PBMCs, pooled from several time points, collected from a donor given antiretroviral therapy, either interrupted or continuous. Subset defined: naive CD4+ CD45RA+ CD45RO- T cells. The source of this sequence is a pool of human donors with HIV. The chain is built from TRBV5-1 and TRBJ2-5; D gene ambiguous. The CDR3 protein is CASSLIRETQYF. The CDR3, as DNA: TGCGCCAGCAGCTTGATTCGAGAGACCCAGTACTTC.